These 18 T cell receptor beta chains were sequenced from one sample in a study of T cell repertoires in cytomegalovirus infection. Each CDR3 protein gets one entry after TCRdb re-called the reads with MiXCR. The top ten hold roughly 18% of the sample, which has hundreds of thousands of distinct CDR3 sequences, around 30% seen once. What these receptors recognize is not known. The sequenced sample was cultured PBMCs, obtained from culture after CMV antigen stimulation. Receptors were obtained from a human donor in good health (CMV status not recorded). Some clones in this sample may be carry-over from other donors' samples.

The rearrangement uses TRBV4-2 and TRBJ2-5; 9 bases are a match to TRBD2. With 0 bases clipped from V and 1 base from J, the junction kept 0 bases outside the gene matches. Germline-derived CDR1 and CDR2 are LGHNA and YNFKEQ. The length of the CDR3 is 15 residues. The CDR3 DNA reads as TGTGCCAGCAGCCAAGAAGCGGGGGGCCAAGAGACCCAGTACTTC. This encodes CASSQEAGGQETQYF.

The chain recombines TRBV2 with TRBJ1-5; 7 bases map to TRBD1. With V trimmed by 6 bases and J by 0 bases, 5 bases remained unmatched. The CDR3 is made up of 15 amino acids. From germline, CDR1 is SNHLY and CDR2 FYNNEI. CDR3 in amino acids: CASRGQAVSNQPQHF. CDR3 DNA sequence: TGTGCCAGCAGAGGACAGGCGGTTAGCAATCAGCCCCAGCATTTT.

CDR3 coding DNA: TGCGCCAGCAGCCAAGAAAGGGCTAGCGGGGCCTACAATGAGCAGTTCTTC. The encoded protein is CASSQERASGAYNEQFF. V gene TRBV4-1 combines with J gene TRBJ2-1, with 9 nucleotides matching TRBD2. CDR3 size: 17 residues. Germline V gene lookup returns CDR1 MGHRA and CDR2 YSYEKL. V was pared by 0 bases and J by 2 bases, with 5 bases of the junction left unmatched.

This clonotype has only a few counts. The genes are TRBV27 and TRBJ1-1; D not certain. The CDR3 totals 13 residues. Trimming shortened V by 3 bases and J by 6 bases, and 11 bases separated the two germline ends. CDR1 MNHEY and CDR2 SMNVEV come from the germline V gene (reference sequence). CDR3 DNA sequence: TGTGCCAGCAGTTTTCGGAAGTACGCTGAAGCTTTCTTT. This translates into CASSFRKYAEAFF.

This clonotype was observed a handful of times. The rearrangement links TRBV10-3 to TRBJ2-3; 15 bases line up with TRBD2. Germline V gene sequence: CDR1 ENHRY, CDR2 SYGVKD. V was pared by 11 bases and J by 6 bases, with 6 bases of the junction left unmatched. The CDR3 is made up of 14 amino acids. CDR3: CAAGLAGGLDTQYF. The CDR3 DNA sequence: TGTGCCGCAGGACTAGCGGGGGGGCTGGATACGCAGTATTTT.

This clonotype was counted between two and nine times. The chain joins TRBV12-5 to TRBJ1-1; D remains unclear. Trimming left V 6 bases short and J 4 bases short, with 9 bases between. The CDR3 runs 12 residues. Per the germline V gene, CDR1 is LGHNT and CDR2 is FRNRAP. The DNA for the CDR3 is TGTGCTAGTGGCCTGTATGGCACTGAAGCTTTCTTT. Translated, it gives CASGLYGTEAFF.

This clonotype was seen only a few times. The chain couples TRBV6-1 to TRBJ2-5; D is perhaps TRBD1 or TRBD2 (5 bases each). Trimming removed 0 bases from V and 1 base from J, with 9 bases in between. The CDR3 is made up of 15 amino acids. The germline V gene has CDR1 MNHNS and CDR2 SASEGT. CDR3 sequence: CASSEAWGSQETQYF. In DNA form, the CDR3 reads TGTGCCAGCAGTGAAGCGTGGGGGAGCCAAGAGACCCAGTACTTC.

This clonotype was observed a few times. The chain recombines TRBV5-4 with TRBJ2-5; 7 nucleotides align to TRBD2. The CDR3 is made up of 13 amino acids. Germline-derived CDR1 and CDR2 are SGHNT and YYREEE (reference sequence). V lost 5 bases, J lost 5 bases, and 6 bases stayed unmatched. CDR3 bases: TGTGCCAGCAGTTTTAGGGAGGGGGAGACCCAGTACTTC. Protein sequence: CASSFREGETQYF.

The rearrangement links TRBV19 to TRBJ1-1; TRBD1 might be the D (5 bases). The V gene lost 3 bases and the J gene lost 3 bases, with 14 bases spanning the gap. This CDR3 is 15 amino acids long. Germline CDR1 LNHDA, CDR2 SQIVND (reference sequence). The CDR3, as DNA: TGTGCCAGTAGTATGAACTGGGGAGGGGACACTGAAGCTTTCTTT. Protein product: CASSMNWGGDTEAFF.

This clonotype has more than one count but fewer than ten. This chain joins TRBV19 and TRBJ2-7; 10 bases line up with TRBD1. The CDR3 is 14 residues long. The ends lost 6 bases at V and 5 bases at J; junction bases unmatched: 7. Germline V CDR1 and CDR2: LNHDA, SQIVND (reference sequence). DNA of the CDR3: TGTGCCAGTAGCCGTCGGGGACAGGGGAACGAGCAGTACTTC. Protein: CASSRRGQGNEQYF. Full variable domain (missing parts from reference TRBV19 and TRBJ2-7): DGGITQSPKYLFRKEGQNVTLSCEQNLNHDAMYWYRQDPGQGLRLIYYSQIVNDFQKGDIAEGYSVSREKKESFPLTVTSAQKNPTAFYLCASSRRGQGNEQYFGPGTRLTVT.

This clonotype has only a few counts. CDR3 region: CASSPLTNSGNTIYF. In DNA form, the CDR3 reads TGTGCCAGCAGTCCTTTGACAAACTCTGGAAACACCATATATTTT. V is TRBV12-3 or TRBV12-4 and J is TRBJ1-3, with D unresolved. Trimming removed 5 bases from V and 0 bases from J, with 11 bases in between. This CDR3 contains 15 residues.

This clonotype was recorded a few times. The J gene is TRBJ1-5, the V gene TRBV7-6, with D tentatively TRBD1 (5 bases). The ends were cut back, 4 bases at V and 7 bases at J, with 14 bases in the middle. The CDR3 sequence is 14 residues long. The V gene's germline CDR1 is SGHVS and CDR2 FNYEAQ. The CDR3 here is CASSYGFSGQPQHF. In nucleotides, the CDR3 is TGTGCCAGCAGCTACGGGTTTTCAGGGCAGCCCCAGCATTTT. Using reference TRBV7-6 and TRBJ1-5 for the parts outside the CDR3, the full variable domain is GAGVSQSPRYKVTKRGQDVALRCDPISGHVSLYWYRQALGQGPEFLTYFNYEAQQDKSGLPNDRFSAERPEGSISTLTIQRTEQRDSAMYRCASSYGFSGQPQHFGDGTRLSIL.

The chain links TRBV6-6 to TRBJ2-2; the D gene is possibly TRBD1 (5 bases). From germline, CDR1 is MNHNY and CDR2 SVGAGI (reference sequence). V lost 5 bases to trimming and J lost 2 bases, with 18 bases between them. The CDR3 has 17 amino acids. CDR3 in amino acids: CASSRVTEWANTGELFF. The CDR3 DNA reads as TGTGCCAGCAGTAGGGTGACAGAGTGGGCAAACACCGGGGAGCTGTTTTTT.

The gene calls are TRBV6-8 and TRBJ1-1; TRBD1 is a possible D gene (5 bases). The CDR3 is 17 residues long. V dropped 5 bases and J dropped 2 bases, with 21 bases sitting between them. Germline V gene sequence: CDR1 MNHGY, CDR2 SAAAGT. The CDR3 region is CASSPGKVYVLNTEAFF. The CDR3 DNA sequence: TGTGCCAGCAGTCCAGGGAAGGTCTACGTACTAAACACTGAAGCTTTCTTT.

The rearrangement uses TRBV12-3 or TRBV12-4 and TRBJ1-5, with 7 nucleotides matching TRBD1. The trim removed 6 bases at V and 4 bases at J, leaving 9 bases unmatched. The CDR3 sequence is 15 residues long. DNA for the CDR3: TGTGCCAGCAGCTTACGGGACAGCCTAAATCAGCCCCAGCATTTT. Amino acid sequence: CASSLRDSLNQPQHF.

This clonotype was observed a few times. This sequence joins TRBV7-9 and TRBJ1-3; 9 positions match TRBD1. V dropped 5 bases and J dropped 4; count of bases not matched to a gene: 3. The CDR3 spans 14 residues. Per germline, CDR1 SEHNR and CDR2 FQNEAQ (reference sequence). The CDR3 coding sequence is TGTGCCAGCAGCGGACAGGGGCACGGAAACACCATATATTTT. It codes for CASSGQGHGNTIYF.

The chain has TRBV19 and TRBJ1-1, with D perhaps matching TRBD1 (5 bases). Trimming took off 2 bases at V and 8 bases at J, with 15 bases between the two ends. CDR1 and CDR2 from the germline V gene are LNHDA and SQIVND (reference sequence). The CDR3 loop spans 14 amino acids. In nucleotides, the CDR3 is TGTGCCAGTAGTATATCAGGGAGACTCAGGGAAGCTTTCTTT. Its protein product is CASSISGRLREAFF. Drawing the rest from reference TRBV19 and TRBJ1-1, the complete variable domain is DGGITQSPKYLFRKEGQNVTLSCEQNLNHDAMYWYRQDPGQGLRLIYYSQIVNDFQKGDIAEGYSVSREKKESFPLTVTSAQKNPTAFYLCASSISGRLREAFFGQGTRLTVV.

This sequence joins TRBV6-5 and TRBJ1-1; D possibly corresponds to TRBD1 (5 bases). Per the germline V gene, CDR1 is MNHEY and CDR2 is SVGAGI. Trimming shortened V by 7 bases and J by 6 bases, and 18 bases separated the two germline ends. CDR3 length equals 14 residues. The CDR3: CASKNSGVLAEAFF. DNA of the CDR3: TGTGCCAGCAAAAACTCGGGGGTTCTAGCTGAAGCTTTCTTT.